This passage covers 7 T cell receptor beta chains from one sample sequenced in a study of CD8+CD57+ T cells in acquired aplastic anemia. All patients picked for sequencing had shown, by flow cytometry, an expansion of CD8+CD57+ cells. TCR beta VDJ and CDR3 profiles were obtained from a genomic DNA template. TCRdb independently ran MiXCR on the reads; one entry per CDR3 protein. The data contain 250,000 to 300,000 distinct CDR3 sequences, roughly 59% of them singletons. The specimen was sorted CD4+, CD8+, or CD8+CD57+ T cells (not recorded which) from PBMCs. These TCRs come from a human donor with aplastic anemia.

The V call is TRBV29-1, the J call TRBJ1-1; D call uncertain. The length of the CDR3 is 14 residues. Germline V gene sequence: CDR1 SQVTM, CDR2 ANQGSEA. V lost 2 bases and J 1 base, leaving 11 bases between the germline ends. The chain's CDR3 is CSVEYSIGNTEAFF. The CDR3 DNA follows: TGCAGCGTTGAATATTCAATAGGGAACACTGAAGCTTTCTTT. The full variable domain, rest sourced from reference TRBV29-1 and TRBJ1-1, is SAVISQKPSRDICQRGTSLTIQCQVDSQVTMMFWYRQQPGQSLTLIATANQGSEATYESGFVIDKFPISRPNLTFSTLTVSNMSPEDSSIYLCSVEYSIGNTEAFFGQGTRLTVV.

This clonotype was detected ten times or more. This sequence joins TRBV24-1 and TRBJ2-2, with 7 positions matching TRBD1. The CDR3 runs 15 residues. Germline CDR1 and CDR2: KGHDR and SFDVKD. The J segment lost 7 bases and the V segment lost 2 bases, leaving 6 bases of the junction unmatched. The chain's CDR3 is CATSDWPTGIGELFF. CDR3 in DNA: TGTGCCACCAGTGATTGGCCGACAGGGATCGGGGAGCTGTTTTTT.

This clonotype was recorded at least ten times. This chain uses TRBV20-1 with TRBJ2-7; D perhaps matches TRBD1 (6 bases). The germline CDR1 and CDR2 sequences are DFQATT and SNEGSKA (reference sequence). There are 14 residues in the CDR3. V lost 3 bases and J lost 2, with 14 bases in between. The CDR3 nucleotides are TGCAGTGCTAGGATTAGGGGGAGACCCTACGAGCAGTACTTC. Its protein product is CSARIRGRPYEQYF.

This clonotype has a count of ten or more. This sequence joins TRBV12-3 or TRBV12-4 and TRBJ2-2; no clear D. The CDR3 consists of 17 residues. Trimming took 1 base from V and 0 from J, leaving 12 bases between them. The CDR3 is CASSLVGSPTNTGELFF. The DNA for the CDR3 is TGTGCCAGCAGTTTAGTCGGCTCTCCCACGAACACCGGGGAGCTGTTTTTT.

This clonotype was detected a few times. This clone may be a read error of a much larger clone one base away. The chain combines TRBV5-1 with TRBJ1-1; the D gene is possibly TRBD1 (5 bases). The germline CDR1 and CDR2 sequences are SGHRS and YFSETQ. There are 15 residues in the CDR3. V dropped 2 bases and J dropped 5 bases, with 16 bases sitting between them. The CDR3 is CASSFGGGQYTEAFF. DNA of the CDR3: TGCGCCAGCAGCTTTGGGGGAGGTCAGTATACTGAAGCTTTCTTT.

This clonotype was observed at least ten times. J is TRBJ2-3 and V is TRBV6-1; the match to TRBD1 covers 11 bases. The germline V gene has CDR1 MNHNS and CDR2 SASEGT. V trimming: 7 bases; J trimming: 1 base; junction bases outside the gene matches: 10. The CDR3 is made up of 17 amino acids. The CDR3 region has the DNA TGTGCCAGCAAAAGGACAGGGGGCGGTTTGGGCACAGATACGCAGTATTTT. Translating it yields CASKRTGGGLGTDTQYF.

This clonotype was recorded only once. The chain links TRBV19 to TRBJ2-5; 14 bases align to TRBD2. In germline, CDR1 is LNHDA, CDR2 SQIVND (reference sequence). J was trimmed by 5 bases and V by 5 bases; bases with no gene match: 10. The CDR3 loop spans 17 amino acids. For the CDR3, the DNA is TGTGCCAGTAGTCGCTCTCGGACTAGCGGGGGGCTGGAGACCCAGTACTTC. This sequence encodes CASSRSRTSGGLETQYF. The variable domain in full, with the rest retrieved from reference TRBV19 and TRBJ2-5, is DGGITQSPKYLFRKEGQNVTLSCEQNLNHDAMYWYRQDPGQGLRLIYYSQIVNDFQKGDIAEGYSVSREKKESFPLTVTSAQKNPTAFYLCASSRSRTSGGLETQYFGPGTRLLVL.